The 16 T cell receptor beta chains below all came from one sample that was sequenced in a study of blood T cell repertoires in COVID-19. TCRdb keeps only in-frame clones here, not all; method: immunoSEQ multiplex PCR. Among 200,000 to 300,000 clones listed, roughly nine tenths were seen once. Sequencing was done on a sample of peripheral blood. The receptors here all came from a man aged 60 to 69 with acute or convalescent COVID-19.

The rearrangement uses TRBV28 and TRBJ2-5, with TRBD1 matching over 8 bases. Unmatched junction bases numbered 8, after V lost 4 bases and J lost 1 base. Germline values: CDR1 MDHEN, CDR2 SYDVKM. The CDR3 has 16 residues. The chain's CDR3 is CASSSIGGQAQETQYF. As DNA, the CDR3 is TGTGCCAGCAGTTCGATTGGGGGACAGGCCCAAGAGACCCAGTACTTC.

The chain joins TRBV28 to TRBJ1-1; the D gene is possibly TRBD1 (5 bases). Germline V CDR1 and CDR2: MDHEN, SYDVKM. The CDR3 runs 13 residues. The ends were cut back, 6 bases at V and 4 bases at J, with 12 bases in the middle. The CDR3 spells CASSSSGLTEAFF. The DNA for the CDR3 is TGTGCCAGCAGCTCCTCAGGGCTCACTGAAGCTTTCTTT.

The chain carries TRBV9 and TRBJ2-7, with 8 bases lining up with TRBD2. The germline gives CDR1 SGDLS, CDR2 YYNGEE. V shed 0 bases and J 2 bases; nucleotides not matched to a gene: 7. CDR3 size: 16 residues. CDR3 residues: CASSVGVGLGTYEQYF. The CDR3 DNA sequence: TGTGCCAGCAGCGTAGGGGTGGGACTAGGAACCTACGAGCAGTACTTC.

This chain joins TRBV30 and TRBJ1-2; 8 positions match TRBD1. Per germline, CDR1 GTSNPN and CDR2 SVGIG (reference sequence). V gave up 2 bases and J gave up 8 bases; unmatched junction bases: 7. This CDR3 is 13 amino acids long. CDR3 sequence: CAWSSTGVKGYTF. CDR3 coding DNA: TGTGCCTGGAGTTCGACAGGGGTTAAGGGCTACACCTTC. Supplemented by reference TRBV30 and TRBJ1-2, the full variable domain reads SQTIHQWPATLVQPVGSPLSLECTVEGTSNPNLYWYRQAAGRGLQLLFYSVGIGQISSEVPQNLSASRPQDRQFILSSKKLLLSDSGFYLCAWSSTGVKGYTFGSGTRLTVV.

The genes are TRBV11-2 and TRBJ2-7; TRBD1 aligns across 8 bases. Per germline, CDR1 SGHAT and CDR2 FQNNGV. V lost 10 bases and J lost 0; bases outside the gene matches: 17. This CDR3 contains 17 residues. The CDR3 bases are TGTGCCACAGCGCCCATACCCCGGGACAGGAGCTCCTACGAGCAGTACTTC. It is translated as CATAPIPRDRSSYEQYF.

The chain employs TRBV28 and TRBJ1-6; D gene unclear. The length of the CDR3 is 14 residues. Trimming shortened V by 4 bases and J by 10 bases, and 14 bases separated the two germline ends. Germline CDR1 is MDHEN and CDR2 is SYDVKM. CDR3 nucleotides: TGTGCCAGCAGTTGGCGGGGTTTAGGCTCACCCCTCCACTTT. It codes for CASSWRGLGSPLHF.

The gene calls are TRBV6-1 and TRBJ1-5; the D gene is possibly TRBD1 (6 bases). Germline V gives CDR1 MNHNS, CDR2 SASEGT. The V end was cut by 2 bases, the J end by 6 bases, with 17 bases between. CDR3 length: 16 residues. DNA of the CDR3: TGTGCCAGCAGTGAATTAACAGGGTACGTGAGTCAGCCCCAGCATTTT. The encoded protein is CASSELTGYVSQPQHF.

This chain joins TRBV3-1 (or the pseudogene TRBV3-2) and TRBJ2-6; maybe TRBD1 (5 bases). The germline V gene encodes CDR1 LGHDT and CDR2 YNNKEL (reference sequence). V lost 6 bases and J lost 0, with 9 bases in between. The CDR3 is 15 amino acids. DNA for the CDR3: TGTGCCAGCAGTCGAGACAGCTCTGGGGCCAACGTCCTGACTTTC. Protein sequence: CASSRDSSGANVLTF.

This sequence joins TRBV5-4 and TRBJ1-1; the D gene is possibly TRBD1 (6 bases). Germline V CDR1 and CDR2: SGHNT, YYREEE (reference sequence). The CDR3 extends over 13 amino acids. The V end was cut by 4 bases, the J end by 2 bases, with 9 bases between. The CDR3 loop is CASSLDSNTEAFF. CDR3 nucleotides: TGTGCCAGCAGCCTGGACAGCAACACTGAAGCTTTCTTT.

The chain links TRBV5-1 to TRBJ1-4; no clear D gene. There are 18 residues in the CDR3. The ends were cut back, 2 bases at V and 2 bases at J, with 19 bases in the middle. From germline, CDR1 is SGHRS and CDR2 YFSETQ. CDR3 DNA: TGCGCCAGCAGCTTTTATCGGCCCCGGGGAGTGACTAATGAAAAACTGTTTTTT. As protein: CASSFYRPRGVTNEKLFF.

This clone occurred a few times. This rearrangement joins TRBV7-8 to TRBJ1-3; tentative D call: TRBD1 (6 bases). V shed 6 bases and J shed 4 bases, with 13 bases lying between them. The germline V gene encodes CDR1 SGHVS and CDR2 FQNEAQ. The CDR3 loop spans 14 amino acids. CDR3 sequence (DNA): TGTGCCAGCAGGCTCAGGGGAGAAGGAAACACCATATATTTT. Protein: CASRLRGEGNTIYF.

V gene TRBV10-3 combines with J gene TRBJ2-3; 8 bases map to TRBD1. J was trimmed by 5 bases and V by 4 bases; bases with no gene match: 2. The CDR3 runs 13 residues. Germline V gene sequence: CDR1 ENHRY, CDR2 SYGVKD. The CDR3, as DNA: TGTGCCATCAGTGCAGGACAGGGAGATACGCAGTATTTT. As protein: CAISAGQGDTQYF.

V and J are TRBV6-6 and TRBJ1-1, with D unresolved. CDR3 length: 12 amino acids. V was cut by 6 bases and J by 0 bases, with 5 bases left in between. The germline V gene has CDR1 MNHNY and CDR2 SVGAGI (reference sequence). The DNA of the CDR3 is TGTGCCAGCAGCAGGTTGAACACTGAAGCTTTCTTT. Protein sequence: CASSRLNTEAFF.

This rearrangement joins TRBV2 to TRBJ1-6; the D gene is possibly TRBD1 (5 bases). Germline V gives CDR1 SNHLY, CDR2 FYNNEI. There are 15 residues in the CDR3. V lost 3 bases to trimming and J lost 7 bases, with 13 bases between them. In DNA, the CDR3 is TGTGCCAGCAGTGATTCGGGGGGTAAAAATTCACCCCTCCACTTT. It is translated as CASSDSGGKNSPLHF.

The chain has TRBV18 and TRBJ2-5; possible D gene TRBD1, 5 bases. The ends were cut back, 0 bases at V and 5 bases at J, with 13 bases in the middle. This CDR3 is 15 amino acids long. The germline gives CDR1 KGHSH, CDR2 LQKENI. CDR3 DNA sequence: TGTGCCAGCTCACCACCGTGGCAGGGATGGGAGACCCAGTACTTC. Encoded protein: CASSPPWQGWETQYF.

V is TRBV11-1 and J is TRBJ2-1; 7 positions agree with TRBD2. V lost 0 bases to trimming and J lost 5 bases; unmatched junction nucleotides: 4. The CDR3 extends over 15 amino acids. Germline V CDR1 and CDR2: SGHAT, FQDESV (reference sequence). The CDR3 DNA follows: TGTGCCAGCAGCTTAGCGGGAGGGTGGGACAATGAGCAGTTCTTC. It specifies CASSLAGGWDNEQFF.